Listed here are 5 T cell receptor beta chains from one sample, sequenced in a study of blood T cells in healthy people across ages. The use of a sample-barcoded 5' primer and a J-beta primer mix characterized a second PCR of about 7 to 12 cycles. TCRdb independently ran MiXCR on the 5' RACE reads; one entry per CDR3 protein. This table holds around 990,000 distinct CDR3 sequences, roughly 24% found once. These data also formed part of another study, on T cells of mothers and their children.

The sample taken for sequencing was blood. The receptors here all came from a girl between 2 and 10 years old in good health.

The rearrangement uses TRBV20-1 and TRBJ2-7; D is ambiguous. The DNA end is a closer match to TRBJ2-1, so the J assignment may be wrong. Germline loops: CDR1 DFQATT, CDR2 SNEGSKA (reference sequence). This CDR3 has 13 amino acids. CDR3 DNA sequence: TGCAGTGCTACTATAACAGCGATCAATGAGCAGTTCTTC. Its protein is CSATITAINEQFF.

The rearrangement uses TRBV6-2 or TRBV6-3 and TRBJ2-5; 9 nucleotides align to TRBD1. TRBJ2-7 matches the DNA end more closely, so the J call is doubtful. CDR3 length equals 15 residues. Germline loops: CDR1 MNHEY, CDR2 SVGEGT. The CDR3 loop reads CASDQETGGTYEQYF. The CDR3 nucleotides read TGTGCCAGCGATCAGGAAACAGGGGGCACCTACGAGCAGTACTTC.

This clonotype has just a few counts. This rearrangement joins TRBV6-1 to TRBJ1-1; 12 nucleotides agree with TRBD1. Per the germline V gene, CDR1 is MNHNS and CDR2 is SASEGT. The CDR3 is 15 amino acids. With V trimmed by 1 base and J by 10 bases, 7 bases remained unmatched. This CDR3 is CASSEDTGQGARAFF. CDR3 DNA: TGTGCCAGCAGTGAAGACACGGGACAGGGGGCGAGAGCTTTCTTT.

The V gene is TRBV6-1, the J gene TRBJ1-5, with no clear D. The CDR3 totals 14 residues. CDR1 and CDR2 from the germline V gene are MNHNS and SASEGT. The germline V and J ends were trimmed by 2 bases and 4 bases, with 9 bases remaining between them. CDR3 DNA: TGTGCCAGCAGTGAATTAGTTGGGAATCAGCCCCAGCATTTT. This encodes CASSELVGNQPQHF.

The chain joins TRBV20-1 to TRBJ2-7; unclear D gene. CDR1 is DFQATT, CDR2 SNEGSKA, per germline (reference sequence). Trimming shortened V by 6 bases and J by 0 bases, and 9 bases separated the two germline ends. There are 12 residues in the CDR3. The CDR3 is CSAEISSYEQYF. DNA for the CDR3: TGCAGTGCCGAAATAAGCTCCTACGAGCAGTACTTC.